This TCR beta chain was obtained from a study of control samples from healthy donors and cancer patients. The repertoire was sequenced with immunoSEQ multiplex PCR; TCRdb's copy has only in-frame clones and lacks some. Counted here are approximately 120,000 clones, about nine tenths occurring once; the ten biggest clones make up approximately 4%. The length of the CDR3 is 15 residues. Germline V gene data show CDR1 as SGHRS and CDR2 as YFSETQ. Losses at the gene ends were 4 bases for V and 3 bases for J; bases not matched to a gene: 5. This clone occurred once. The sequenced sample was blood. The gene calls are TRBV5-1 and TRBJ2-7; TRBD1 aligns across 12 bases. This TCR was recovered from a human donor in good health. The donor label of this sample is uncertain. The CDR3 protein is CASSEGTGGDYEQYF. DNA of the CDR3: TGCGCCAGCAGCGAGGGGACAGGGGGCGACTACGAGCAGTACTTC.